This T cell receptor beta chain was captured in a study of T cells after yellow fever vaccination. Study summary: SMART-Seq v4 Ultra Low Input prepared libraries from low-cell fractions.

CDR1 and CDR2 from the germline V gene are SGHTA and FQGTGA. This CDR3 spans 12 amino acids. Trimming at V came to 5 bases and at J to 6 bases, leaving 2 bases not matched to a gene. Overall study results and limits: Peaking faster, on day 5 versus 15, the secondary response was nonetheless weaker. Most primary-vaccination clones recurred post-booster (about 96% CD4, roughly 87% CD8).

Concerning this clonotype: Its antigen is unidentified.

5'RACE template switching generated TCR cDNA, adding a universal primer site and UMIs. One entry per CDR3 protein, called by TCRdb with MiXCR from the 5' RACE reads. The table has 300,000 to 350,000 distinct CDR3 sequences, under 5% seen once; the top ten hold roughly 26%. Sample: PBMCs, taken 5 days after the yellow fever booster vaccination. The receptor's source is a man aged 18 to 29 who received the YFV17D yellow fever vaccine. The V gene is TRBV7-3, the J gene TRBJ2-3; 7 bases are a match to TRBD2. CDR3 loop: CASSGAGDTQYF. CDR3 nucleotides: TGTGCCAGCAGCGGAGCGGGGGATACGCAGTATTTT.